This T cell receptor (beta chain) was identified during a study of monozygotic twins with inflammatory bowel disease. CDR3 length: 15 residues. Germline assignment: CDR1 SGHRS and CDR2 YFSETQ. In eight separate reactions per sample, cDNA was generated. For each CDR3 protein, TCRdb gives one entry from its re-call of the 5' RACE reads, without DNA. Here the sample table reports about 350,000 distinct CDR3 sequences. General observations from the study: Immunosuppressive treatments were not uniform, and this may have added variability to patient repertoires. IBD patients had lower TCRbeta diversity (inverse Simpson) than healthy co-twins.

On this clonotype itself: Antigen unknown.

V usage is TRBV5-1 and J usage is TRBJ2-1; the TCRdb D gene call, TRBD2, has no DNA to confirm it. This TCR derives from a human donor with ulcerative colitis or Crohn's disease, or a healthy co-twin of an affected twin (not recorded which). The source material was blood. The CDR3 sequence is CASTLLAGAFNEQFF.